Each of the 5 T cell receptor beta chains below was sequenced from the same sample in a study of graft-versus-host responses after intestinal transplantation. Their antigens are not known. TCRdb's copy holds only in-frame clones and misses some; the assay was immunoSEQ multiplex PCR. The table lists approximately 90,000 clones, 85% to 95% of them singletons. Specimen: unstimulated CD8+ T cells sorted from spleen or lymph node cells, collected before intestinal transplant. These receptors were collected from a human donor who received an intestinal transplant.

V gene TRBV10-3 combines with J gene TRBJ2-7; 10 bases fit TRBD1. Germline CDR1 is ENHRY and CDR2 is SYGVKD. There are 15 residues in the CDR3. V dropped 0 bases and J dropped 5; count of bases not matched to a gene: 4. This chain's CDR3 is CAISESGTGVNEQYF. DNA of the CDR3: TGTGCCATCAGTGAGTCCGGGACAGGGGTAAACGAGCAGTACTTC.

This chain joins TRBV11-2 and TRBJ1-2; D not certain. V was trimmed by 5 bases and J by 4 bases, leaving 8 bases between them. This CDR3 has 12 amino acids. The germline V gene encodes CDR1 SGHAT and CDR2 FQNNGV. The CDR3 coding sequence is TGTGCCAGCAGCCCCGATATCTATGGCTACACCTTC. It is translated as CASSPDIYGYTF.

The chain is built from TRBV19 and TRBJ1-6; D gene unclear. Germline CDR1 is LNHDA and CDR2 is SQIVND (reference sequence). The CDR3 runs to 14 residues. V lost 7 bases and J lost 5, with 12 bases in between. CDR3 loop: CASTPTSHNSPLHF. DNA of the CDR3: TGTGCCAGTACCCCTACATCTCATAATTCACCCCTCCACTTT.

The chain recombines TRBV4-1 with TRBJ1-1; 9 nucleotides line up with TRBD1. CDR3 length: 13 residues. Germline CDR1 is MGHRA and CDR2 is YSYEKL. Trimming took 1 base from V and 6 from J; bases not matched to a gene: 0. CDR3 residues: CASSQGDRAEAFF. DNA of the CDR3: TGCGCCAGCAGCCAAGGGGACAGGGCTGAAGCTTTCTTT.

The gene calls are TRBV29-1 and TRBJ1-4; possibly TRBD1 for D (5 bases). This CDR3 has 17 residues. Trimming left V 0 bases short and J 0 bases short, with 14 bases between. The germline V gene has CDR1 SQVTM and CDR2 ANQGSEA. The CDR3 is CSVEDGGTASTNEKLFF. CDR3 DNA: TGCAGCGTTGAAGATGGGGGGACCGCTTCAACTAATGAAAAACTGTTTTTT.